This T cell receptor beta chain was documented in a study of blood T cell repertoires in COVID-19. The V gene lost 10 bases and the J gene lost 4 bases, with 13 bases spanning the gap. Germline V gene data show CDR1 as LNHDA and CDR2 as SQIVND (reference sequence). This CDR3 region has 12 residues. In the authors' workflow: Nucleated cell counts were estimated from reference gene primer amplification. This table comes from immunoSEQ multiplex PCR, and its TCRdb copy is limited to in-frame clones, with some not included. V, J and clone size are those of that table, while D and trimming were read from the DNA. Here the sample spans about 290,000 clones, roughly 90% being singletons. This clone was counted a single time.

Specimen: peripheral blood. The chain is built from TRBV19 and TRBJ1-1; possible D gene TRBD1, 5 bases. This sequence originates from a woman in her twenties or thirties with COVID-19, enrolled during active disease. CDR3: CATGTGSTEAFF. In nucleotides, the CDR3 is TGTGCCACCGGGACCGGGAGCACTGAAGCTTTCTTT.